The T cell receptor beta chain under discussion was sequenced for a study of PD-L1 blockade in urothelial cancer. The trim removed 5 bases at V and 2 bases at J, leaving 8 bases unmatched. Germline CDR1 and CDR2: SGHVS and FQNEAQ. The CDR3 runs to 15 residues. Indicated time point: peripheral blood 6 weeks after treatment start. Libraries were prepared by immunoSEQ multiplex PCR; TCRdb keeps only in-frame clonotypes and omits some of them. This table has 90,000 to 130,000 clones, 75% to 95% appearing once. The source material was PBMCs, sampled around atezolizumab (anti-PD-L1) treatment. V and J are TRBV7-8 and TRBJ2-5, with 7 bases aligning to TRBD2. This sequence originates from a man aged 55 to 70 with urothelial cancer. As DNA, the CDR3 is TGTGCCAGCAGCCCCGAAACTAGCGCGCAAGAGACCCAGTACTTC. Amino acids: CASSPETSAQETQYF.